This entry is about one T cell receptor (beta chain). Its antigen is not identified. This specimen comes from a study of shared clonotypes between healthy human individuals. Looking at the study overall: Donors had three CD4 naive, three CD4 memory, two CD8 naive and one CD8 memory plate apiece. General study points: Some clonotypes were shared by all four sorted-subset donors, while others were not shared. The non-shared ones had lower generation probabilities than the shared ones. Of the naive CD4 clonotypes, roughly 5.5% were shared across several donors.

This CDR3 has 14 residues. V shed 0 bases and J shed 7 bases, with 13 bases lying between them. The germline gives CDR1 PRHDT, CDR2 FYEKMQ (reference sequence). Using immunoSEQ multiplex PCR, the repertoire was profiled, and TCRdb retains in-frame clones only, with some absent. The table records about 95,000 clones, roughly 69% of them present only once. The rearrangement joins TRBV13 to TRBJ2-7; D is unresolved. The receptor's source is a man between 25 and 39 years old in good health. Specimen: memory CD8+ T cells sorted from blood. Stated subset: CD45RO+ cells pooled with CCR7-negative TemRA cells. The CDR3 DNA is TGTGCCAGCAGCTTAGGCGCGTCCGTTTTAGAGCAGTACTTC. Translated: CASSLGASVLEQYF.